Included here is one T cell receptor (beta chain) sequence, with context. Its antigen is undetermined. The sample belongs to a study of identical twins. Every sampled donor was Caucasian and healthy. The study, taken as a whole, reports: Twin pairs had excess sharing that was weaker in beta out-of-frame sequences. Abundant beta clonotypes from cord blood bore fewer insertions; memory repertoires lacked this pattern.

A template switching step contributed a universal primer site, while unique molecular identifiers were present in the cDNA. TCRdb reprocessed the 5' RACE reads with MiXCR, giving one entry per CDR3 protein. The data contain 1.5 million to 2 million distinct CDR3 sequences, about 32% of them singletons. The germline CDR1 and CDR2 sequences are MDHEN and SYDVKM. V gave up 1 base and J gave up 1 base, with 14 bases separating them. This CDR3 has 17 residues. The sample comprised cord blood. The chain combines TRBV28 with TRBJ2-4; D is perhaps TRBD2 (5 bases). The sequence was collected from a newborn girl in good health. The CDR3: CASSLFSGPSAKNIQYF. DNA of the CDR3: TGTGCCAGCAGTTTATTCAGCGGCCCGTCGGCCAAAAACATTCAGTACTTC.